The clone carrying this T cell receptor (beta chain) is medium-sized in the sample. Its specificity is unknown. The source of the sample is a study of T cells in localized non-small cell lung cancer. Overall study results and limits: Adjacent lung had a median around 60 of the 100 largest tumor clones. Higher T cell density in the blood was associated with longer overall survival, whereas higher adjacent-lung clonality associated with shorter survival. Because researchers sequenced only one region of the tumor, heterogeneity is still possible.

This table comes from immunoSEQ multiplex PCR, and its TCRdb copy is limited to in-frame clones, with some not included. Of roughly 48,000 clones listed, 70% to 85% are singletons. This CDR3 is 13 amino acids long. Per germline, CDR1 LNHDA and CDR2 SQIVND (reference sequence). The germline V and J ends were trimmed by 8 bases and 1 base, with 11 bases remaining between them. This chain connects TRBV19 to TRBJ1-1; the D is unclear. The sequencing used peripheral blood, collected before any cancer treatment. This receptor was taken from a man aged 35-75 years with stage I squamous cell lung carcinoma. The CDR3: CASSYSRNTEAFF. For the CDR3, the DNA is TGTGCCAGTTCGTATTCGAGGAACACTGAAGCTTTCTTT.